This TCR beta chain appears in the sequencing data of a study of a mutant IDH1 vaccine in newly diagnosed glioma. Study-wide background: Once 4-6 weeks had passed after radiotherapy alone, vaccination started, or it started with temozolomide cycles. V12 took place at week 35, and V13 at week 47. Every participant had undergone radiotherapy, temozolomide, or both before, and most underwent both.

In regard to this clone: Its target is unknown.

The data were produced by immunoSEQ multiplex PCR, yet TCRdb's version contains in-frame clones alone and is incomplete. The data hold 56,000 or so clones, with 75% observed a single time. In germline, CDR1 is MNHEY, CDR2 SVGAGI. The length of the CDR3 is 15 residues. V lost 0 bases, J lost 6 bases, and 11 bases lay in between. Time point: week 47, end of study. Every vaccination contained 300 ug of the mutant IDH1 20-mer peptide and was paired with topical imiquimod. The sample in question was PBMCs, obtained from a glioma patient whose treatment included an IDH1 peptide vaccine. The clonotype comes from a man aged 45-65 years with glioma. This chain joins TRBV6-5 and TRBJ2-2; D not certain. The CDR3 region has the DNA TGTGCCAGCAGTTACTCTTATAGGTTGGCCGGGGAGCTGTTTTTT. Translation: CASSYSYRLAGELFF.